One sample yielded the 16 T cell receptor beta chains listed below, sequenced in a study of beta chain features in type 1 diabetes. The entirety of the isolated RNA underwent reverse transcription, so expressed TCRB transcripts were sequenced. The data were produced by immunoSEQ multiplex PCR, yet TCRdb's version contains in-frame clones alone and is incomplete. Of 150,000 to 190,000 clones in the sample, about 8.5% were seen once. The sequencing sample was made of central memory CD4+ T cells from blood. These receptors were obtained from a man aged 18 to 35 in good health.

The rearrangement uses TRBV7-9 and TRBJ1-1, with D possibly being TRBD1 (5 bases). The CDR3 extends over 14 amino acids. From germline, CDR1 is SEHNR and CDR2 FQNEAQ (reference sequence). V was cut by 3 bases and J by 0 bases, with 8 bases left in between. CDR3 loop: CASSFRQMNTEAFF. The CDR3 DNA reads TGTGCCAGCAGCTTCAGACAGATGAACACTGAAGCTTTCTTT.

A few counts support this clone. The CDR3 sequence: CASSLAPGSFSFF. In DNA, the CDR3 is TGCGCCAGCAGCTTGGCCCCCGGGTCTTTTTCGTTCTTC. The chain links TRBV5-1 to TRBJ2-1; no definite D call. Trimming pared 0 bases from V and 15 bases from J, leaving 16 bases between. Germline lookup yields CDR1 SGHRS and CDR2 YFSETQ. The CDR3 loop spans 13 amino acids.

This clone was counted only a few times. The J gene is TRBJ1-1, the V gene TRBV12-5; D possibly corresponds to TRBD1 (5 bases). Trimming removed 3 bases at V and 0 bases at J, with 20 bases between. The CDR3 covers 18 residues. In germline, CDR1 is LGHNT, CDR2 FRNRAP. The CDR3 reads CASGFELGTPRMNTEAFF. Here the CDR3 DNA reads TGTGCTAGTGGTTTCGAGCTAGGGACTCCCAGGATGAACACTGAAGCTTTCTTT.

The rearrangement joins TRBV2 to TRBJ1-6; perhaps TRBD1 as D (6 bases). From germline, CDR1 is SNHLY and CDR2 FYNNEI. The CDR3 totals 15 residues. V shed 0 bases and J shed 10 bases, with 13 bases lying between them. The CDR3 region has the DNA TGTGCCAGCAGTGAAGCCCTGGGACATGGATCACCCCTCCACTTT. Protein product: CASSEALGHGSPLHF.

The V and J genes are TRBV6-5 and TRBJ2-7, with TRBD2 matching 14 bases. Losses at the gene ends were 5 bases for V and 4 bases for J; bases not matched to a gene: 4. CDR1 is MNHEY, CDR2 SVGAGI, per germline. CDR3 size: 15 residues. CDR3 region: CASSGTSGSGYEQYF. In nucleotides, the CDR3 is TGTGCCAGCAGTGGGACTAGCGGGAGCGGGTACGAGCAGTACTTC.

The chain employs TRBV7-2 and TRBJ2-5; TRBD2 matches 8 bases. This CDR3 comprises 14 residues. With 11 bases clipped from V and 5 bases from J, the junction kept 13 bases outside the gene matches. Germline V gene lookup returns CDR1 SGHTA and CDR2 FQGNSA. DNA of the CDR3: TGTGCCTCCACTCCGGGCGGGAGGTTGGAGACCCAGTACTTC. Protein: CASTPGGRLETQYF.

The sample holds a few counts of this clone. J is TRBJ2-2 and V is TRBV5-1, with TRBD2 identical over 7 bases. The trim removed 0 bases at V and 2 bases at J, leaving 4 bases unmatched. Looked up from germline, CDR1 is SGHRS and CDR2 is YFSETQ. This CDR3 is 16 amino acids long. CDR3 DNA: TGCGCCAGCAGCTTGGCGGGACTATCAAACACCGGGGAGCTGTTTTTT. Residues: CASSLAGLSNTGELFF.

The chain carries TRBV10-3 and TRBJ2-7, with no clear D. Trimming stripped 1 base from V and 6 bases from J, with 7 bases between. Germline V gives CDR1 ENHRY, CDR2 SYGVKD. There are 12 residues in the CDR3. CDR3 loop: CAISEYSGEQYF. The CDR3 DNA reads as TGTGCCATCAGTGAGTACTCGGGCGAGCAGTACTTC.

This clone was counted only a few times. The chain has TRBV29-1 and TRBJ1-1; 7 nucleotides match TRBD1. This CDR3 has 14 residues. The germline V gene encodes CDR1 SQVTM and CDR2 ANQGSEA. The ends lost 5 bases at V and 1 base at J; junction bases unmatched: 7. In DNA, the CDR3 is TGCAGCGTTAATTCAGGGGGTGGGAACACTGAAGCTTTCTTT. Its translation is CSVNSGGGNTEAFF.

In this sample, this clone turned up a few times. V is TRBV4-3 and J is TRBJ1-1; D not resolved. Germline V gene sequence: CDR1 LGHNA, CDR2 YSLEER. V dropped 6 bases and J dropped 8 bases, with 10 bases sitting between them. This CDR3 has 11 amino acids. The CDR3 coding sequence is TGCGCCAGCAGGATCCCGGGGGAAGCTTTCTTT. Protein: CASRIPGEAFF.

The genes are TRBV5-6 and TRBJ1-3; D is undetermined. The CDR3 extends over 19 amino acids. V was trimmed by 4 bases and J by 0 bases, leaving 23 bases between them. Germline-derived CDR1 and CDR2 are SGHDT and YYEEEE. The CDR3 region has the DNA TGTGCCAGCAGCCCCCTCCCCGTTGGAGGCAGAATCTCTGGAAACACCATATATTTT. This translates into CASSPLPVGGRISGNTIYF.

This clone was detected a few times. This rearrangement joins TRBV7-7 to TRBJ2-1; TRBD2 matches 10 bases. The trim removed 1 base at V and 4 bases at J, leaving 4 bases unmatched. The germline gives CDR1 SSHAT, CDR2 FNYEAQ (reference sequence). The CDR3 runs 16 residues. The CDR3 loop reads CASSLGASGGYNEQFF. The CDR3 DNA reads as TGTGCCAGCAGCTTAGGGGCTAGCGGGGGATACAATGAGCAGTTCTTC.

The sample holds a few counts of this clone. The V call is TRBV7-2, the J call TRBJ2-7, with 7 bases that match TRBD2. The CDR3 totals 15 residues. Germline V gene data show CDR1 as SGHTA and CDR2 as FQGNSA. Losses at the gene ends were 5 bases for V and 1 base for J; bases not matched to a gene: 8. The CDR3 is CASSRGGIGSYEQYF. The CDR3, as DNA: TGTGCCAGCAGCCGGGGAGGGATCGGTTCCTACGAGCAGTACTTC.

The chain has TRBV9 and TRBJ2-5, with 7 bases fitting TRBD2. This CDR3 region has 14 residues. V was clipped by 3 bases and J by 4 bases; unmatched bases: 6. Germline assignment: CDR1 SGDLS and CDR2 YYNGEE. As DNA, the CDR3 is TGTGCCAGCAGCGCACGACTAGCCGGAGAGACCCAGTACTTC. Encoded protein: CASSARLAGETQYF.

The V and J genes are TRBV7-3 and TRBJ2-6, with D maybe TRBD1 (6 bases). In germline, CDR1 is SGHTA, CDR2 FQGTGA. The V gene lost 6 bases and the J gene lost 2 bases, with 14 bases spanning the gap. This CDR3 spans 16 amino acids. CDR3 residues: CASSPFEGAGANVLTF. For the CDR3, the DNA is TGTGCCAGCAGTCCCTTTGAGGGGGCTGGGGCCAACGTCCTGACTTTC.

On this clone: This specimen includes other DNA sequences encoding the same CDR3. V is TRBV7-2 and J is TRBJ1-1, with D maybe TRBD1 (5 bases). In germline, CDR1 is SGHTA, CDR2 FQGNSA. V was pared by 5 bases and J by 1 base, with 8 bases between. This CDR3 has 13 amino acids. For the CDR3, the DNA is TGTGCCAGCAGCACTGGACAGAACACTGAAGCTTTCTTT. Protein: CASSTGQNTEAFF. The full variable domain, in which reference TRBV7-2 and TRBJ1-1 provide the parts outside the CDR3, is GAGVSQSPSNKVTEKGKDVELRCDPISGHTALYWYRQSLGQGLEFLIYFQGNSAPDKSGLPSDRFSAERTGGSVSTLTIQRTQQEDSAVYLCASSTGQNTEAFFGQGTRLTVV.